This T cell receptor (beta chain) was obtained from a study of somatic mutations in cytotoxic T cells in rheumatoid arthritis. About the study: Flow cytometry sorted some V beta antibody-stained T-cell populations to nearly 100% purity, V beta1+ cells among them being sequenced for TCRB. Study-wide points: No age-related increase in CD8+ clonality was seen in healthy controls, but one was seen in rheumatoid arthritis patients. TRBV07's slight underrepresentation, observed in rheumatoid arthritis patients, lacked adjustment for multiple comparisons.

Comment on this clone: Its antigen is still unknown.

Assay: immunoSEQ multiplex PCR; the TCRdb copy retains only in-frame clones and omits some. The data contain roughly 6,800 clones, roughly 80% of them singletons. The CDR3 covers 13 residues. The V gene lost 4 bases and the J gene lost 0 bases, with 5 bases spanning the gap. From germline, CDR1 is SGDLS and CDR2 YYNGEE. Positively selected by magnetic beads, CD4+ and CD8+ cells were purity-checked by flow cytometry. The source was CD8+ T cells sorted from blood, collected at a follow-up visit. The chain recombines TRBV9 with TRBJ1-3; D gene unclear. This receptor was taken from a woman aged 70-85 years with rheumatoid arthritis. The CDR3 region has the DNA TGTGCCAGCAGCTCGGGCTCTGGAAACACCATATATTTT. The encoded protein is CASSSGSGNTIYF.